This passage covers 15 T cell receptor beta chains from one sample sequenced in a study of regulatory T cells in long-lasting Graves disease. The authors built TCR beta libraries using iRepertoire HTBI primers and Arm-PCR of CDR3 regions. Via MiXCR, TCRdb re-called the multiplex PCR reads, giving one row per CDR3 protein. The sample has some 500,000 distinct CDR3 sequences; about 16% are singletons. This sample's time point: newly diagnosed GD, antithyroid drugs for less than 3 months. PBMC RNA was the source of the TCR library. These data also featured in a second study, about T cells in Graves' hyperthyroidism and ophthalmopathy.

Sequenced here: peripheral blood mononuclear cells (PBMCs), sampled at new diagnosis, from a patient treated with antithyroid drugs. The receptors shown here come from a woman aged 35-60 years with Graves disease.

To note about this clonotype: A read error is likely, as this CDR3 ends without the conserved phenylalanine or tryptophan. CDR3 amino acids: CASSTGQNYGYTS. The CDR3 DNA follows: TGTGCCAGCAGCACGGGACAGAACTATGGCTACACCTCC. This chain links TRBV7-9 with TRBJ1-2; 7 positions match TRBD1. V lost 5 bases and J lost 2; bases outside the gene matches: 2. Germline V CDR1 and CDR2: SEHNR, FQNEAQ (reference sequence). CDR3 length equals 13 residues.

The table lists this clonotype with many counts. This chain links TRBV5-5 with TRBJ2-3; D call uncertain. Germline-derived CDR1 and CDR2 are SGHKS and YYEKEE (reference sequence). Trimming pared 0 bases from V and 6 bases from J, leaving 5 bases between. The CDR3 has 12 amino acids. CDR3 residues: CASSLGDDTQYF. CDR3 nucleotides: TGTGCCAGCAGCTTGGGTGACGATACGCAGTATTTT.

The chain joins TRBV19 to TRBJ1-1; no firm D call. V was cut by 3 bases and J by 8 bases, with 13 bases left in between. Germline V lookup: CDR1 LNHDA, CDR2 SQIVND (reference sequence). The CDR3 covers 13 residues. In DNA, the CDR3 is TGTGCCAGTAGTATGAGAAGGGAATCCGAAGCTTTCTTT. Its translation: CASSMRRESEAFF.

The V gene is TRBV19, the J gene TRBJ2-7; possible D gene TRBD1, 5 bases. CDR1 is LNHDA and CDR2 is SQIVND in the germline V gene (reference sequence). The CDR3 is 14 residues long. V shed 3 bases and J shed 7 bases, with 16 bases lying between them. This chain's CDR3 is CASSMERGSLEQYF. The CDR3 nucleotides are TGTGCCAGTAGTATGGAAAGGGGTAGTTTGGAGCAGTACTTC. Variable domain in full (rest from reference TRBV19 and TRBJ2-7): DGGITQSPKYLFRKEGQNVTLSCEQNLNHDAMYWYRQDPGQGLRLIYYSQIVNDFQKGDIAEGYSVSREKKESFPLTVTSAQKNPTAFYLCASSMERGSLEQYFGPGTRLTVT.

The sample holds a few counts of this clonotype. V usage is TRBV10-3 and J usage is TRBJ1-1, with unresolved D. Germline V gene sequence: CDR1 ENHRY, CDR2 SYGVKD. The length of the CDR3 is 13 residues. V lost 4 bases to trimming and J lost 0 bases, with 6 bases between them. CDR3 region: CAISVQLNTEAFF. CDR3 bases: TGTGCCATCAGTGTTCAACTGAACACTGAAGCTTTCTTT.

This clonotype was seen repeatedly, ten times or more. J is TRBJ1-1 and V is TRBV6-1; 8 positions match TRBD1. The V and J ends lost 7 bases and 1 base, in that order; junction bases with no gene match: 5. Germline V gives CDR1 MNHNS, CDR2 SASEGT. The CDR3 contains 14 residues. The CDR3 is CASNPTGENTEAFF. Written as DNA, the CDR3 is TGTGCCAGCAATCCGACAGGGGAGAACACTGAAGCTTTCTTT.

On this clonotype itself: Sequence at one end of the junction differs from germline and may be a read error. The chain employs TRBV9 and TRBJ2-2, with 8 bases identical to TRBD2. Germline V gene sequence: CDR1 SGDLS, CDR2 YYNGEE. The CDR3 is 16 residues long. Written as DNA, the CDR3 is TGTGCCAGCAGCGTAAGCGGGGGCTTCTACACCGGGAAGCTGTTTTTT. Its translation: CASSVSGGFYTGKLFF. The whole variable domain, filled in from reference TRBV9 and TRBJ2-2, reads DSGVTQTPKHLITATGQRVTLRCSPRSGDLSVYWYQQSLDQGLQFLIQYYNGEERAKGNILERFSAQQFPDLHSELNLSSLELGDSALYFCASSVSGGFYTGKLFFGEGSRLTVL.

This clonotype was recorded at least ten times. The chain carries TRBV7-8 and TRBJ2-7; D is ambiguous. This CDR3 region has 14 residues. Per germline, CDR1 SGHVS and CDR2 FQNEAQ. V was trimmed by 3 bases and J by 1 base, leaving 10 bases between them. CDR3 protein: CASSLQATSYEQYF. DNA for the CDR3: TGTGCCAGCAGCTTGCAAGCTACATCCTACGAGCAGTACTTC.

This clonotype has at least ten counts. This chain links TRBV28 with TRBJ1-5; D is unresolved. CDR3 length: 14 residues. V was shortened by 3 bases and J by 4 bases, with 10 bases between the two germline ends. Germline CDR1 reads MDHEN; CDR2 reads SYDVKM. This chain's CDR3 is CASSFGSKNQPQHF. The CDR3 region has the DNA TGTGCCAGCAGTTTCGGTTCAAAGAATCAGCCCCAGCATTTT.

The J gene is TRBJ2-5, the V gene TRBV7-2; TRBD2 matches at 7 bases. Unmatched junction bases numbered 16, after V lost 7 bases and J lost 2 bases. The CDR3 loop spans 17 amino acids. Germline V gives CDR1 SGHTA, CDR2 FQGNSA. CDR3 nucleotide sequence: TGTGCCAGCAACCCGATGGGTCGGGGACTACCTCAAGAGACCCAGTACTTC. This sequence encodes CASNPMGRGLPQETQYF.

This clonotype was found many times. The chain carries TRBV30 and TRBJ1-6; D uncertain. With 3 bases removed from V and 10 bases from J, the gap between germline ends came to 22 bases. CDR1 is GTSNPN, CDR2 SVGIG, per germline (reference sequence). The CDR3 is made up of 16 amino acids. The DNA of the CDR3 is TGTGCCTGGAGCCGAGGCGCGGCTCCTTCTAGGTCACCCCTCCACTTT. Translating gives CAWSRGAAPSRSPLHF.

This clonotype occurred a few times. The chain joins TRBV10-3 to TRBJ1-2; no definite D call. The CDR3 loop spans 13 amino acids. Trimming stripped 5 bases from V and 8 bases from J, with 15 bases between. Germline CDR1 reads ENHRY; CDR2 reads SYGVKD. The CDR3 DNA is TGTGCCATCAGTAGCTTGGTACCCCAAGGCTACACCTTC. Amino acids: CAISSLVPQGYTF.

In this sample, this clonotype turned up many times. This chain uses TRBV3-1 with TRBJ2-7; no clear D gene. Germline V lookup: CDR1 LGHDT, CDR2 YNNKEL (reference sequence). The CDR3 runs to 11 residues. The V and J ends lost 2 bases and 5 bases respectively, with 4 bases between them. DNA of the CDR3: TGTGCCAGCAGCCAAATCCACGAGCAGTACTTC. Its translation: CASSQIHEQYF.

This clonotype was counted ten times or more. The chain carries TRBV3-1 and TRBJ2-7; D gene unclear. Germline CDR1 reads LGHDT; CDR2 reads YNNKEL (reference sequence). This CDR3 contains 13 residues. The V and J ends lost 1 base and 3 bases respectively, with 7 bases between them. The CDR3, as DNA: TGTGCCAGCAGCCAAGTCTCCAACTACGAGCAGTACTTC. This encodes CASSQVSNYEQYF.

This clonotype was seen many times. The chain links TRBV6-1 to TRBJ1-2; 8 bases are shared with TRBD1. V lost 4 bases and J lost 3; bases outside the gene matches: 4. This CDR3 is built from 14 residues. Germline V lookup: CDR1 MNHNS, CDR2 SASEGT. The CDR3 region has the DNA TGTGCCAGCAGTGGAGGACAGGGACACTATGGCTACACCTTC. It is translated as CASSGGQGHYGYTF.